This TCR beta chain was retrieved from a study of blood T cell repertoires in COVID-19. This CDR3 region has 14 residues. Germline V gene data show CDR1 as MNHEY and CDR2 as SMNVEV (reference sequence). V lost 4 bases and J lost 1, with 10 bases in between. Sequencing used immunoSEQ multiplex PCR; TCRdb keeps in-frame clones, though not all of them. The sample carries roughly 500,000 clones, 70% to 90% recorded once. This receptor was taken from a woman aged 40 to 50 who had recovered from COVID-19. Sequenced input: PBMCs or T cells enriched from blood (not recorded which). The chain couples TRBV27 to TRBJ1-2; the D gene is possibly TRBD1 (6 bases). The CDR3 DNA follows: TGTGCCAGCAGTTCCCAGGGGTATAACTATGGCTACACCTTC. Translation: CASSSQGYNYGYTF.